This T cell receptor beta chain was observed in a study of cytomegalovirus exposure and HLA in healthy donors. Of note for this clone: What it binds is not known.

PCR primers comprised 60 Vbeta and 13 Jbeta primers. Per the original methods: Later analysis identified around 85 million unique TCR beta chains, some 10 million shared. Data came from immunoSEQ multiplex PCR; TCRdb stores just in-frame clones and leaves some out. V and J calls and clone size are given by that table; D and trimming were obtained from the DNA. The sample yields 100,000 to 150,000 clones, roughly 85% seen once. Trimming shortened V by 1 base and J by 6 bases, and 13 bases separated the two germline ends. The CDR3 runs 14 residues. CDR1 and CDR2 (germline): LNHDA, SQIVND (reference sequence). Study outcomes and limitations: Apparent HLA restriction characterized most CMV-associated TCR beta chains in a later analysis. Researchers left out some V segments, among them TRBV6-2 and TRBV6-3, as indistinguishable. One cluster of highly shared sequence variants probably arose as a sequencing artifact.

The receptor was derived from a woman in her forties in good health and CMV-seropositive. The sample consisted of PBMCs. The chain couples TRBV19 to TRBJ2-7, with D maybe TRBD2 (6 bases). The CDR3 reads CASSIGGERGEQYF. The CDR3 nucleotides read TGTGCCAGTAGTATAGGCGGGGAGCGAGGCGAGCAGTACTTC. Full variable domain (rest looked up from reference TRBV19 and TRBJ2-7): DGGITQSPKYLFRKEGQNVTLSCEQNLNHDAMYWYRQDPGQGLRLIYYSQIVNDFQKGDIAEGYSVSREKKESFPLTVTSAQKNPTAFYLCASSIGGERGEQYFGPGTRLTVT.